This T cell receptor (beta chain) was identified during a study of T cell repertoires in cytomegalovirus infection. TCRdb analysed the reads with MiXCR anew, one entry per CDR3 protein. The table shows about 340,000 distinct CDR3 sequences, with about 28% occurring only once. With respect to this clonotype: Its antigen is not known.

Germline V gene data show CDR1 as LNHDA and CDR2 as SQIVND (reference sequence). The CDR3 totals 16 residues. V shed 4 bases and J shed 1 base, with 16 bases lying between them. The sequences come from cultured PBMCs, collected from culture after CMV antigen stimulation. The genes are TRBV19 and TRBJ1-2; TRBD1 is a possible D gene (6 bases). This TCR derives from a human donor in good health (CMV status not recorded). Some clones in this sample may be carry-over from other donors' samples. The CDR3 DNA follows: TGTGCCAGTAGTAATACCCGTACAGGGATTAACTATGGCTACACCTTC. Translating gives CASSNTRTGINYGYTF.